A single T cell receptor beta chain is shown here with its context. As to time point: newly diagnosed GD, antithyroid drugs for less than 3 months. The TCR library was made from RNA that had been extracted from PBMCs in TRIzol. This entry comes from a study of regulatory T cells in long-lasting Graves disease. Sequencing libraries for TCR beta were prepared with iRepertoire HTBI primers and Arm-PCR of CDR3 regions. As processed by the authors: In the combined samples, 62 TRBV and more than 11 TRBJ segments were identified. TCRdb re-analysed the multiplex PCR reads in MiXCR, keeping a single row per CDR3 protein. The V and J calls and clone size are TCRdb's, not the authors'. The repertoire consists of 360,000 or so distinct CDR3 sequences, with around 15% occurring once and the leading ten covering 20% to 25%. Germline assignment: CDR1 SGHTA and CDR2 FQGNSA. Trimming at V came to 5 bases and at J to 3 bases, leaving 4 bases not matched to a gene. The CDR3 has 14 amino acids.

Another study also made use of these data, one on T cells in Graves' hyperthyroidism and ophthalmopathy. That work states: Diagnoses rested on clinical symptoms, serum thyroxine and TRAb, thyroid ultrasound and orbital computed tomography. RT-PCR in the first round (using the HTBI primer set) targeted the TCR CDR3.

The TCR was taken from a woman under 30 with Graves disease. This specimen consisted of peripheral blood mononuclear cells (PBMCs), obtained at new diagnosis, from a patient treated with antithyroid drugs. This chain joins TRBV7-2 and TRBJ1-2, with 9 bases fitting TRBD1. CDR3 in amino acids: CASSLGTGHYGYTF. Written as DNA, the CDR3 is TGTGCCAGCAGCCTAGGGACAGGGCACTATGGCTACACCTTC.